This T cell receptor (beta chain) emerged from a study of blood T cell repertoires in COVID-19. Overall study context: The analysed material was cDNA or gDNA that came from T cells, B-cell-depleted T cells, or PBMCs.

Germline V gene data show CDR1 as MNHNS and CDR2 as SASEGT. The CDR3 is made up of 14 amino acids. Trimming at V came to 1 base and at J to 8 bases, leaving 6 bases not matched to a gene. Authors' data handling: How many nucleated cells were present was estimated from reference gene primer amplification. Method: immunoSEQ multiplex PCR; TCRdb's copy keeps in-frame clones and lacks some. V and J calls and clone size follow that table, whereas D and trimming were derived from the DNA. This sample yields about 220,000 clones, of which roughly 84% are seen a single time; just under 20% belongs to the top ten.

The J gene is TRBJ2-3, the V gene TRBV6-1, with 7 bases aligning to TRBD2. The sequence came from a man aged 25-45 years with active or convalescent COVID-19. Sequences were obtained from peripheral blood. The CDR3 protein is CASSEVGGEGTQYF. CDR3 nucleotide sequence: TGTGCCAGCAGTGAAGTGGGGGGGGAGGGTACGCAGTATTTT.